This T cell receptor (beta chain) emerged from a study of blood T cell repertoires in COVID-19. Overall study context: Collection of acute and convalescent COVID-19 samples took place in the United States, Italy and Spain.

Profiled with immunoSEQ multiplex PCR; TCRdb holds only in-frame clones, not every one. The sample comprises around 230,000 clones, about 80% of which are singletons, and around 16% rests with the top ten. Cohort allocation depended upon clinical history that participants reported. CDR1 is MDHEN and CDR2 is SYDVKM in the germline V gene. The J segment lost 5 bases and the V segment lost 4 bases, leaving 9 bases of the junction unmatched. This CDR3 has 16 residues. The sample consisted of PBMCs or T cells enriched from blood (not recorded which). This rearrangement joins TRBV28 to TRBJ2-1; 9 bases are a match to TRBD1. This clonotype was obtained from a man in his forties who had recovered from COVID-19. The CDR3 sequence: CASSSTDRGVHNEQFF. The CDR3 DNA follows: TGTGCCAGCAGTTCAACCGACAGGGGGGTTCACAATGAGCAGTTCTTC.